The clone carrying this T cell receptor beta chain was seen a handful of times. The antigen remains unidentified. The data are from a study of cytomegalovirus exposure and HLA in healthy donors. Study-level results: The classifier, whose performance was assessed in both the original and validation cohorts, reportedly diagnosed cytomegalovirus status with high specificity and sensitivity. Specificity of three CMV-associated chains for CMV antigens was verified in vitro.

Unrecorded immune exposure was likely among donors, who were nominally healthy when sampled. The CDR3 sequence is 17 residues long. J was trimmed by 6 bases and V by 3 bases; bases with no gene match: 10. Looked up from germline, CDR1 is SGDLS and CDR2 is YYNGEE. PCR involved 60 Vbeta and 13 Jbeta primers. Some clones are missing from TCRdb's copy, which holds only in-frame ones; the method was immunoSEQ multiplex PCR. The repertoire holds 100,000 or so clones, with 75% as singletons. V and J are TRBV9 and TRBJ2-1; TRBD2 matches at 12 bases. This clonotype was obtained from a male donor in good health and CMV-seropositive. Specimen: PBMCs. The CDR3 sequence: CASSDPETSGGPNEQFF. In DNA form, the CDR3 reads TGTGCCAGCAGCGACCCAGAGACTAGCGGGGGACCCAATGAGCAGTTCTTC. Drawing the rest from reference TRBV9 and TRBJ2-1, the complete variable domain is DSGVTQTPKHLITATGQRVTLRCSPRSGDLSVYWYQQSLDQGLQFLIQYYNGEERAKGNILERFSAQQFPDLHSELNLSSLELGDSALYFCASSDPETSGGPNEQFFGPGTRLTVL.